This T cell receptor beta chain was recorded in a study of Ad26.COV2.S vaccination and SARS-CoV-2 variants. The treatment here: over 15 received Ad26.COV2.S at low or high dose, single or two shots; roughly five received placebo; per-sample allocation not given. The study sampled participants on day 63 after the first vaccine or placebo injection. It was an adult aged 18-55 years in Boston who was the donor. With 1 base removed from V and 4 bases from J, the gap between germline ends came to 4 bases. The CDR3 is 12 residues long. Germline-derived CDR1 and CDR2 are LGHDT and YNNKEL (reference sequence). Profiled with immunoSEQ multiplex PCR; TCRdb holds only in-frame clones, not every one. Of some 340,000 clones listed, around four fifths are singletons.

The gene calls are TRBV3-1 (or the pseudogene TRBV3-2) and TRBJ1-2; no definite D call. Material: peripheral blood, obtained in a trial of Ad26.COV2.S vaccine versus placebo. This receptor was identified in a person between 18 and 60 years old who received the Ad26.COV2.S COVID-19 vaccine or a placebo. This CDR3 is CASSQGFYGYTF. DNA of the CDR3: TGTGCCAGCAGCCAAGGCTTCTATGGCTACACCTTC.